This TCR beta chain appears in the sequencing data of a study of naive and memory T cell subsets. An equimolar mix of two oligonucleotides served as the beta constant-region primer for TRBC1 and TRBC2. Ligated cDNA was amplified by four rounds of PCR with nested alpha and beta constant-region primers and SP2. Ligation attached a single-stranded oligonucleotide with a 12-nucleotide UMI and the SP2 primer to the cDNA 3' end. TCRdb used MiXCR to reprocess the UMI-ligation and nested PCR reads, holding one entry per CDR3 protein. The sample has over 80,000 distinct CDR3 sequences, 11% seen once. This clonotype has a handful of counts. Its matching antigen is unknown. Trimming shortened V by 0 bases and J by 4 bases, and 9 bases separated the two germline ends. The CDR3 consists of 14 residues. Germline V gene data show CDR1 as SGHRS and CDR2 as YFSETQ. Whole-study findings and limits: Clonotypes are single alpha or beta chains, not paired receptors. A few larger clonotypes appeared in naive repertoires, especially CD8, possibly memory cells re-expressing CD45RA. Diversity fell and Gini index rose from naive through CM, EM, EMRA.

The receptor's source is a human donor in good health. The specimen sequenced was naive CD4+ T cells from blood. The V call is TRBV5-1, the J call TRBJ2-3; D is uncertain. The CDR3 protein is CASSLGMVSDTQYF. The CDR3 DNA sequence: TGCGCCAGCAGCTTGGGGATGGTTTCAGATACGCAGTATTTT.